This TCR beta chain was observed in a study of human T cells and chemical hapten exposure. On the study more broadly: Minor volume differences among pooled libraries chiefly drove per-sample TCR yield variation. Study-level results: Expanded TCRs produced significantly more large CDR3 similarity clusters than controls did.

V lost 5 bases to trimming and J lost 2 bases, with 12 bases between them. CDR3 length: 13 residues. Germline V gene sequence: CDR1 SQVTM, CDR2 ANQGSEA. Points on this clonotype: Its antigen is as yet unknown.

As the library was built, unique molecular identifiers were attached to individual cDNA molecules. MiXCR, applied by TCRdb to the RACE reads, yields one record per CDR3 protein. The sample has about 70,000 distinct CDR3 sequences; 7.5% to 9.5% are singletons. Time point: patch test 2, 6 weeks after DPC sensitization. The sample's treatment: therapeutic diphenylcyclopropenone sensitization with weekly scalp DPC. Total RNA was isolated from whole blood that had not been fractionated. The sequencing here drew on whole blood, taken in connection with sensitization to the hapten diphenylcyclopropenone (DPC). The source of this sequence is a woman in her forties or fifties with alopecia areata. Some clones in this sample may be carry-over from other donors' samples. This sequence joins TRBV29-1 and TRBJ1-1, with no clear D. As DNA, the CDR3 is TGCAGCGTTAAAGGACGGCTAAACACTGAAGCTTTCTTT. This sequence encodes CSVKGRLNTEAFF.